The present entry profiles one T cell receptor (beta chain) with its context. One end of the junction varies from germline; a read error may be responsible. This entry is derived from a study of T cell repertoires in aging, cancer and after chemotherapy. A mixed TRB-A/B primer pool amplified rearranged TRB by multiplex touch-down PCR. TCRdb re-called the multiplex PCR reads with MiXCR, one entry per CDR3 protein. The data contain about 9,700 distinct CDR3 sequences, around 35% of them singletons. CDR3 length equals 15 residues. Germline CDR1 reads SGHDT; CDR2 reads YYEEEE. Amplification of TCR beta used genomic DNA extracted from peripheral blood.

The chain carries TRBV5-6 and TRBJ2-1; 12 bases line up with TRBD2. This clonotype was sampled from a human donor in good health. The sequenced sample consisted of blood. This CDR3 reads CVSSQTSGSYNEQFF. The CDR3 nucleotides are TGTGTCAGCAGCCAGACTAGCGGGAGTTACAATGAGCAGTTCTTC.